This entry concerns a single T cell receptor (beta chain). Its specificity is unknown. The data derive from a study of lymphopenia after photon versus proton radiotherapy. Points from the study as a whole: Relative stability marked proton patients; photon patients lost diversity and naive cells. Authors raise, but do not show, better survival with proton therapy. After the lymphocyte nadir, photon-treated repertoires showed oligoclonal expansion, especially of CD8+ Temra cells. Post-nadir TCR diversity decline inversely tracked overall survival among those who died.

TCRdb's table, derived via immunoSEQ multiplex PCR, lists solely in-frame clones and lacks some. The sample holds 83,000 or so clones, about four fifths seen once. From germline, CDR1 is ENHRY and CDR2 SYGVKD. The CDR3 is 12 amino acids. Trimming removed 10 bases at V and 1 base at J, with 10 bases between. The chain joins TRBV10-3 to TRBJ1-1; D remains ambiguous. The clonotype comes from a man aged 55 to 70 with pancreatic cancer. Specimen: peripheral blood, collected from a patient treated with proton-based radiotherapy. CDR3: CATHGGNTEAFF. Written as DNA, the CDR3 is TGTGCCACCCACGGCGGGAACACTGAAGCTTTCTTT.